This passage covers 10 T cell receptor beta chains from one sample sequenced in a study of cytomegalovirus exposure and HLA in healthy donors. The primer mix had 60 Vbeta and 13 Jbeta primers. The protocol was immunoSEQ multiplex PCR, while the TCRdb copy is restricted to in-frame clones and leaves out a portion. The table lists more than 100,000 clones, around 66% of them singletons. Material: PBMCs. All receptors come from a middle-aged woman in good health and CMV-seropositive.

The CDR3 DNA follows: TGCGCCAGCACCGATTGGACAGGGGCGACCTACGAGCAGTACTTC. Translating gives CASTDWTGATYEQYF. The chain links TRBV10-2 to TRBJ2-7; 9 bases line up with TRBD1. CDR3 size: 15 residues. Germline V CDR1 and CDR2: WSHSY, SAAADI. J gave up 2 bases and V 7 bases, and 9 bases lay outside the gene matches.

CDR3 loop: CASSPEGVRGYTF. Here the CDR3 DNA reads TGTGCCAGCAGCCCAGAAGGGGTGCGAGGCTACACCTTC. V is TRBV9 and J is TRBJ1-2; weak D call: TRBD1 (5 bases). The germline CDR1 and CDR2 sequences are SGDLS and YYNGEE. Trimming left V 4 bases short and J 8 bases short, with 15 bases between. The CDR3 totals 13 residues. Using reference TRBV9 and TRBJ1-2 for the parts outside the CDR3, the full variable domain is DSGVTQTPKHLITATGQRVTLRCSPRSGDLSVYWYQQSLDQGLQFLIQYYNGEERAKGNILERFSAQQFPDLHSELNLSSLELGDSALYFCASSPEGVRGYTFGSGTRLTVV.

The J gene is TRBJ1-1, the V gene TRBV6-5; 10 bases are a match to TRBD1. This CDR3 contains 14 residues. Germline V gene sequence: CDR1 MNHEY, CDR2 SVGAGI. Trimming took 7 bases from V and 6 from J; bases not matched to a gene: 8. CDR3 loop: CASKMGQGIAEAFF. The CDR3 DNA follows: TGTGCCAGCAAAATGGGACAGGGGATAGCTGAAGCTTTCTTT.

The chain recombines TRBV5-1 with TRBJ2-1, with 8 nucleotides matching TRBD2. CDR1 is SGHRS and CDR2 is YFSETQ in the germline V gene. V lost 4 bases to trimming and J lost 10 bases; unmatched junction nucleotides: 16. This CDR3 has 16 amino acids. The CDR3 reads CASSPRGSGIRQEQFF. The CDR3 region has the DNA TGCGCCAGCAGCCCTCGGGGTAGCGGGATAAGGCAGGAGCAGTTCTTC.

The V and J genes are TRBV19 and TRBJ1-5; D is possibly TRBD1 (5 bases). Deletions cut 7 bases from V and 2 bases from J, with 18 bases between. Germline assignment: CDR1 LNHDA and CDR2 SQIVND (reference sequence). The CDR3 contains 16 residues. The CDR3 nucleotides are TGTGCCAGTACAGGGTCAGGATATAATGGCAATCAGCCCCAGCATTTT. Translated: CASTGSGYNGNQPQHF.

The CDR3 DNA follows: TGTGCCAGCAGCCCAGGGGGCCATCAGCCCCAGCATTTT. Translation: CASSPGGHQPQHF. The chain recombines TRBV7-2 with TRBJ1-5, with 8 positions matching TRBD1. V shed 5 bases and J 5 bases; nucleotides not matched to a gene: 2. Germline V gives CDR1 SGHTA, CDR2 FQGNSA. The CDR3 totals 13 residues.

The chain has TRBV27 and TRBJ1-3; weak D call: TRBD1 (6 bases). The length of the CDR3 is 13 residues. The germline V gene encodes CDR1 MNHEY and CDR2 SMNVEV (reference sequence). Trimming cost V 6 bases and J 4 bases, with 10 bases left between them. CDR3 coding DNA: TGTGCCAGCAGAACAGGGCGCGGAAACACCATATATTTT. Amino acid sequence: CASRTGRGNTIYF.

The V gene is TRBV18, the J gene TRBJ1-3; perhaps TRBD1 as D (6 bases). With 4 bases removed from V and 4 bases from J, the gap between germline ends came to 14 bases. Germline V CDR1 and CDR2: KGHSH, LQKENI. The CDR3 totals 15 residues. The CDR3 spells CASSQRQAGGNTIYF. In DNA, the CDR3 is TGTGCCAGCTCACAACGACAGGCTGGGGGAAACACCATATATTTT.

The CDR3 loop reads CASSVEAYPRDRANTEAFF. DNA for the CDR3: TGTGCCAGCAGCGTAGAGGCCTACCCTAGGGACAGGGCTAACACTGAAGCTTTCTTT. The chain has TRBV9 and TRBJ1-1; 9 positions agree with TRBD1. The CDR3 is 19 residues long. Per germline, CDR1 SGDLS and CDR2 YYNGEE. The J segment lost 2 bases and the V segment lost 0 bases, leaving 14 bases of the junction unmatched. The whole variable domain, remainder taken from reference TRBV9 and TRBJ1-1, is DSGVTQTPKHLITATGQRVTLRCSPRSGDLSVYWYQQSLDQGLQFLIQYYNGEERAKGNILERFSAQQFPDLHSELNLSSLELGDSALYFCASSVEAYPRDRANTEAFFGQGTRLTVV.

V usage is TRBV6-5 and J usage is TRBJ2-7; TRBD1 matches 7 bases. This CDR3 comprises 13 residues. V was pared by 5 bases and J by 2 bases, with 3 bases of the junction left unmatched. The V gene's germline CDR1 is MNHEY and CDR2 SVGAGI. CDR3 in amino acids: CASSERGPYEQYF. The DNA for the CDR3 is TGTGCCAGCAGTGAAAGGGGGCCCTACGAGCAGTACTTC.